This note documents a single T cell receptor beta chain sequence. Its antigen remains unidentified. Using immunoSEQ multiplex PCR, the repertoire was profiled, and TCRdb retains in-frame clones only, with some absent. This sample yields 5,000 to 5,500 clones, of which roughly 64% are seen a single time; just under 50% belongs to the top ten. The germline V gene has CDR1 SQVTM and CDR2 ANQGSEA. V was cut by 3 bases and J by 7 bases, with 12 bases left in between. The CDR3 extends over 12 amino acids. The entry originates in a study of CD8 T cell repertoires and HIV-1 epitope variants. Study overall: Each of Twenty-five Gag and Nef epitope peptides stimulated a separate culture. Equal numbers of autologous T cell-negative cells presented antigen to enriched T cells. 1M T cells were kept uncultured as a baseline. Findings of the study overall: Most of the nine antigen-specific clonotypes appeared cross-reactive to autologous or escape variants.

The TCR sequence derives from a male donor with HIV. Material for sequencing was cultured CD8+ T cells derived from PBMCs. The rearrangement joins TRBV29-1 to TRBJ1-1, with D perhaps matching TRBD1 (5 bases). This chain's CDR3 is CSVDSGTLEAFF. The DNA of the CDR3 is TGCAGCGTTGACTCCGGGACGCTTGAAGCTTTCTTT.